This TCR beta chain was retrieved from a study of T cell responses to AZD1222 COVID-19 vaccine. V gave up 8 bases and J gave up 0 bases, with 13 bases separating them. The CDR3 is 15 amino acids. CDR1 and CDR2 (germline): MGHRA, YSYEKL. Produced via immunoSEQ multiplex PCR; TCRdb's table is partial and in-frame only. Of approximately 150,000 clones in the sample, over 80% were seen once. The specimen was peripheral blood, collected on day 0 of AZD1222 vaccination. The rearrangement links TRBV4-1 to TRBJ2-2; D tentatively fits TRBD1 or TRBD2 (5 bases each). This receptor was obtained from an adult in good health. The CDR3 region has the DNA TGCGCCAGCCGTTCTGGGGACGCGAACACCGGGGAGCTGTTTTTT. Encoded protein: CASRSGDANTGELFF.